A single count supports the clone carrying this T cell receptor beta chain. These data are taken from a study of T cell changes during pregnancy in multiple sclerosis. This CDR3 has 15 residues. The protocol was immunoSEQ multiplex PCR, while the TCRdb copy is restricted to in-frame clones and leaves out a portion. Among just under 95,000 clones listed, 85% to 95% were seen once. The V gene is TRBV12-2, the J gene TRBJ1-3. TRBV12-2 is a pseudogene segment. This TCR was sampled from a female donor with multiple sclerosis, enrolled in a pregnancy study. Sequencing was performed on peripheral blood, taken in the first trimester of pregnancy. The CDR3 DNA reads TGTGCAAGTCGCTTAGTCCGGGGTAGTTACGACACCATATATTTT. It translates to CASRLVRGSYDTIYF.